Sequencing of this T cell receptor beta chain was carried out in a study of blood T cell repertoires in COVID-19. Across the study: The study drew acute and convalescent COVID-19 samples from the United States, Italy and Spain. Nucleic acid was either cDNA or gDNA, and it came from T cells, B-cell-depleted T cells, or PBMCs.

Germline V gene sequence: CDR1 SNHLY, CDR2 FYNNEI. The CDR3 consists of 12 residues. V was pared by 10 bases and J by 7 bases, with 8 bases of the junction left unmatched. In the original workflow: Estimation of nucleated cell counts was performed using reference gene primer amplification. Profiled with immunoSEQ multiplex PCR; TCRdb holds only in-frame clones, not every one. V and J calls and clone size follow that table, whereas D and trimming were derived from the DNA. The table has about 170,000 clones, around 82% seen once. The specimen was peripheral blood. The genes are TRBV2 and TRBJ2-7; 9 nucleotides align to TRBD1. The TCR sequence derives from a man aged 55 to 70 who had recovered from COVID-19. CDR3 protein: CATAQGAREQYF. The CDR3 nucleotides read TGTGCCACCGCACAGGGGGCAAGGGAGCAGTACTTC.